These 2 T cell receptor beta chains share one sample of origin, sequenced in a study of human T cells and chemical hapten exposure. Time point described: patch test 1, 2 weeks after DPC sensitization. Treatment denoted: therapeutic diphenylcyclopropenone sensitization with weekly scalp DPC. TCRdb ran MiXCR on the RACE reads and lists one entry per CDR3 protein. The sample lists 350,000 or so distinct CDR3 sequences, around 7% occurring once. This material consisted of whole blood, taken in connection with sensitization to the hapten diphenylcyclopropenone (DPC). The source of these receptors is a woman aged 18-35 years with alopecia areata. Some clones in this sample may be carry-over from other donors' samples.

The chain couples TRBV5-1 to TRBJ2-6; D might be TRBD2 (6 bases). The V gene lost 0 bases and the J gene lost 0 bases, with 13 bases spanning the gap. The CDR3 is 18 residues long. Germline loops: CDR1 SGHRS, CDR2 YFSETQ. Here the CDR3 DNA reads TGCGCCAGCAGCTTGGAGGGAGGAGGGGCCTCTGGGGCCAACGTCCTGACTTTC. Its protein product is CASSLEGGGASGANVLTF. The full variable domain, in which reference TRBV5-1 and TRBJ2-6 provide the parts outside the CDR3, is KAGVTQTPRYLIKTRGQQVTLSCSPISGHRSVSWYQQTPGQGLQFLFEYFSETQRNKGNFPGRFSGRQFSNSRSEMNVSTLELGDSALYLCASSLEGGGASGANVLTFGAGSRLTVL.

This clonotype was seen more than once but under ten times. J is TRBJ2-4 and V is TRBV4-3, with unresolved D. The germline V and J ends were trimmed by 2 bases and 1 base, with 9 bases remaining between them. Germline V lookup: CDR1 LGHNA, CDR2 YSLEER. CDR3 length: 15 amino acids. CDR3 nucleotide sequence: TGCGCCAGCAGCCAAAGCCCTGATGCCAAAAACATTCAGTACTTC. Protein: CASSQSPDAKNIQYF.